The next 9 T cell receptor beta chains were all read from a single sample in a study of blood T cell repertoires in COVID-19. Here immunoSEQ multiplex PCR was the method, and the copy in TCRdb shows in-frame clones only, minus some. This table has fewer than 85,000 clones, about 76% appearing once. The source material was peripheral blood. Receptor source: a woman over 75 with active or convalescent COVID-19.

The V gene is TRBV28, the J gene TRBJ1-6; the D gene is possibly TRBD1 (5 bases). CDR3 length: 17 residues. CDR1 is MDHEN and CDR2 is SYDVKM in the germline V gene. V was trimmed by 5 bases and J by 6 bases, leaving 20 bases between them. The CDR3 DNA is TGTGCCAGCAGTCCCCGGACACATCGTCGGGTTAATTCACCCCTCCACTTT. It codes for CASSPRTHRRVNSPLHF.

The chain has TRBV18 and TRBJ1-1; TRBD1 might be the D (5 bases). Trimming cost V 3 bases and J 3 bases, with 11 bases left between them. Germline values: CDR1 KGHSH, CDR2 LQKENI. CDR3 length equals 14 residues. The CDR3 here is CASSPSGGDTEAFF. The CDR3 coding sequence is TGTGCCAGCTCACCGTCCGGGGGAGACACTGAAGCTTTCTTT.

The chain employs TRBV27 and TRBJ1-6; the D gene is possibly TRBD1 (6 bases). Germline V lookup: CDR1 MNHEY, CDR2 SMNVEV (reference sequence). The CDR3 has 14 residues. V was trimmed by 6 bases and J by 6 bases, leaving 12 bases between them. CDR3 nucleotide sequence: TGTGCCAGCAGGGAGACAGGTGTTAATTCACCCCTCCACTTT. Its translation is CASRETGVNSPLHF.

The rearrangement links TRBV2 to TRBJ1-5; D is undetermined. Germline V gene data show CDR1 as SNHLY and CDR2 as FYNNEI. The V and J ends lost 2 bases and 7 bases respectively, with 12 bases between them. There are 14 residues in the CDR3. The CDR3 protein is CASSERLRQQPQHF. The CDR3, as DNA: TGTGCCAGCAGTGAACGGTTGAGGCAGCAGCCCCAGCATTTT.

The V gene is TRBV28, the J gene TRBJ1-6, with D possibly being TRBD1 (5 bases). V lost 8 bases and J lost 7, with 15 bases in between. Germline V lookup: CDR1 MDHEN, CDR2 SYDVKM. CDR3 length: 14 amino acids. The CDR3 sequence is CASLRRGRNSPLHF. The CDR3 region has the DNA TGTGCCAGCCTGAGGAGGGGACGAAATTCACCCCTCCACTTT.

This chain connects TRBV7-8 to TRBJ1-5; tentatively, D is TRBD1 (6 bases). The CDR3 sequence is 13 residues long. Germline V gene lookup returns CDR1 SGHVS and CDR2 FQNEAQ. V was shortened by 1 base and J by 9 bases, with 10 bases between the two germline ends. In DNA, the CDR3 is TGTGCCAGCAGCTTAGATTGGGACACGCCCCAGCATTTT. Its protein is CASSLDWDTPQHF.

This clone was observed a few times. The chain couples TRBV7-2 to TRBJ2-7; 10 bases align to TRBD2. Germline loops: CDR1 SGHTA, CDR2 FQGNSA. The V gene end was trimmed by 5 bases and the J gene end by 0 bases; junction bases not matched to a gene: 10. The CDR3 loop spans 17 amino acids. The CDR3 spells CASSHRGLAGDSYEQYF. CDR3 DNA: TGTGCCAGCAGCCACAGAGGGCTAGCGGGGGACTCCTACGAGCAGTACTTC.

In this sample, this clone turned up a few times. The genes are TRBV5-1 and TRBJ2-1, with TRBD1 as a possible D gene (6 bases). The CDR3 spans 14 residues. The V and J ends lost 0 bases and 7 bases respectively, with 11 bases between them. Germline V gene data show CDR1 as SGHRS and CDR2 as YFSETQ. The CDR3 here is CASSLVPGANEQFF. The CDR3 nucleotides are TGCGCCAGCAGCTTGGTGCCAGGGGCTAATGAGCAGTTCTTC.

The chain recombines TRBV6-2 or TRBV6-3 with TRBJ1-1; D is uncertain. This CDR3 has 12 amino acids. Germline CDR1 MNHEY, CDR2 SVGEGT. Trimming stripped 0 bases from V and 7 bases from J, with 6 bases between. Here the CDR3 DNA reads TGTGCCAGCAGTTACTCCTTGTTTGAAGCTTTCTTT. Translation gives CASSYSLFEAFF.